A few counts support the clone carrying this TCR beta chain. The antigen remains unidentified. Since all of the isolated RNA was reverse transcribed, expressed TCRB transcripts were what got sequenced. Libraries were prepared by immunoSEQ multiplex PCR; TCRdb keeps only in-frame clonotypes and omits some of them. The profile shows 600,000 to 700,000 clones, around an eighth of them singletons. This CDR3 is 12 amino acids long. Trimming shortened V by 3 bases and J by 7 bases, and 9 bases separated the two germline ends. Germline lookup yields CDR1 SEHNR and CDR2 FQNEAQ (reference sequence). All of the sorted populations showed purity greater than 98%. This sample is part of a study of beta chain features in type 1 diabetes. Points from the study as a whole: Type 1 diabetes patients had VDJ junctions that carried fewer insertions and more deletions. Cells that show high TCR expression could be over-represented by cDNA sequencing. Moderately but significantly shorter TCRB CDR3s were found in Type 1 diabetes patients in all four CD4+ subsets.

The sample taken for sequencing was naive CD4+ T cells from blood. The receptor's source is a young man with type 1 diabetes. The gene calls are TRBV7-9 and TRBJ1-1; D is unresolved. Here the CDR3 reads CASSLQSGEAFF. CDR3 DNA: TGTGCCAGCAGCTTGCAGTCAGGTGAAGCTTTCTTT.